The clone carrying this T cell receptor (beta chain) has at least ten counts. Its antigen is undetermined. This sample is drawn from a study of CD8 T cells in ankylosing spondylitis. Study-wide results and limits: Ankylosing spondylitis blood appeared to be characterized by a TCR beta motif of several highly homologous variants. Disease-linked clones had a CD8+ phenotype and relatively low frequency in peripheral blood.

For TCR beta, libraries came from quantitative 5'-RACE with molecular barcodes. TCRdb reanalysed the 5' RACE reads using MiXCR and keeps one entry per CDR3 protein. The top ten clones hold 5% to 7.5% of a sample with approximately 220,000 distinct CDR3 sequences, 25% to 30% of them seen once. This receptor was obtained from a male donor with ankylosing spondylitis or in good health (not recorded which). The specimen sequenced was blood, either unsorted or a sorted T cell fraction (not recorded which).

CDR3 bases: TGCAGCGTTGCCCCGAGGGGGACTGAAGCTTTCTTT. It encodes CSVAPRGTEAFF. The chain has TRBV29-1 and TRBJ1-1; possible D gene TRBD1, 6 bases. The V and J ends lost 4 bases and 5 bases respectively, with 11 bases between them. The CDR3 spans 12 residues. In germline, CDR1 is SQVTM, CDR2 ANQGSEA.